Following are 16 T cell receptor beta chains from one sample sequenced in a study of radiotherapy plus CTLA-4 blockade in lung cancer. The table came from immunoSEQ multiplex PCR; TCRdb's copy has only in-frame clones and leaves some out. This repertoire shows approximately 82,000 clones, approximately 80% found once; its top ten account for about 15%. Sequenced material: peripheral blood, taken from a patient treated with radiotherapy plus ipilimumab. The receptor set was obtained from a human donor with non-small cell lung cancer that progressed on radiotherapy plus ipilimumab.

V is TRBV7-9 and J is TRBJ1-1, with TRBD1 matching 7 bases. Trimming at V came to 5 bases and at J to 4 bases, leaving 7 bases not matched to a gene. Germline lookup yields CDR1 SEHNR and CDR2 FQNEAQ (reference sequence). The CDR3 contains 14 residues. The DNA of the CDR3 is TGTGCCAGCAGCCCTACAGGGGTTGGCACTGAAGCTTTCTTT. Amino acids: CASSPTGVGTEAFF.

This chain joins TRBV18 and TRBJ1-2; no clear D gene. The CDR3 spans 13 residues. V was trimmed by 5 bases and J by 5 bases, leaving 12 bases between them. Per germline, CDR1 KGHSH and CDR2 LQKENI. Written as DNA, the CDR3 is TGTGCCAGCTCAATCGAGTTTGTATATGGCTACACCTTC. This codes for CASSIEFVYGYTF. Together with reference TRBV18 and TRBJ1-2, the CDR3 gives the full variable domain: NAGVMQNPRHLVRRRGQEARLRCSPMKGHSHVYWYRQLPEEGLKFMVYLQKENIIDESGMPKERFSAEFPKEGPSILRIQQVVRGDSAAYFCASSIEFVYGYTFGSGTRLTVV.

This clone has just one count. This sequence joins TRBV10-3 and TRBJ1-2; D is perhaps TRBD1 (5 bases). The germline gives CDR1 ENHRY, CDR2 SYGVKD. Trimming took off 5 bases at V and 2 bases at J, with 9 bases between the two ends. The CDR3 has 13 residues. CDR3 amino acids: CAISIRDNYGYTF. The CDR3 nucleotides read TGTGCCATCAGTATCCGGGACAACTATGGCTACACCTTC.

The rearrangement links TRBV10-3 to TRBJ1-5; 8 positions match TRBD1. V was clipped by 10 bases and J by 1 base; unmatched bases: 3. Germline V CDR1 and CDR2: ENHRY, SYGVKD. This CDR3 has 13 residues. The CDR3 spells CATTGGSNQPQHF. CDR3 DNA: TGTGCCACTACAGGGGGGAGCAATCAGCCCCAGCATTTT.

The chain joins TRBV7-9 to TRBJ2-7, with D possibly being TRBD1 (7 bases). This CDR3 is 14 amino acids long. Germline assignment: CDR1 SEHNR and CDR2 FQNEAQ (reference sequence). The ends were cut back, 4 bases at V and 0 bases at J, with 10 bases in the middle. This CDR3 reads CASSSGGSSYEQYF. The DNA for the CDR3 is TGTGCCAGCAGCTCAGGGGGGAGCTCCTACGAGCAGTACTTC.

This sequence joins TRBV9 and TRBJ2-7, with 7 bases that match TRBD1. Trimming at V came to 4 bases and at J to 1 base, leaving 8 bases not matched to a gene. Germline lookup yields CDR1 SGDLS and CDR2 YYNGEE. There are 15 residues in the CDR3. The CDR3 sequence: CASSPGQVWSYEQYF. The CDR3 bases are TGTGCCAGCAGCCCCGGACAGGTTTGGTCCTACGAGCAGTACTTC.

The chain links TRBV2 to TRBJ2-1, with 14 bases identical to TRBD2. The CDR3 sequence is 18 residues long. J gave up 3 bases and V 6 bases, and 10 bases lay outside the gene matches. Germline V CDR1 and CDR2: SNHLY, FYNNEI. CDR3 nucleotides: TGTGCCAGCAGGTCGTCGACTAGCGGGAGGGCGCTCTACAATGAGCAGTTCTTC. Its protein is CASRSSTSGRALYNEQFF.

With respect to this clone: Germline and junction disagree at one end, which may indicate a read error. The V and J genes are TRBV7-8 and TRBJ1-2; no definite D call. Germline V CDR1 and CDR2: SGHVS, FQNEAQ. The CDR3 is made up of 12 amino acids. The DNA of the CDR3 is TGTGCCAGCAGCACCGGGAACTTTGGCTACACCTTC. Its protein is CASSTGNFGYTF.

The CDR3 region is CASSNRGGEYNSPLHF. CDR3 nucleotides: TGTGCCAGCAGCAATCGGGGGGGCGAATATAATTCACCCCTCCACTTT. The genes are TRBV21-1 and TRBJ1-6. TRBV21-1 is annotated as a pseudogene. The CDR3 consists of 16 residues.

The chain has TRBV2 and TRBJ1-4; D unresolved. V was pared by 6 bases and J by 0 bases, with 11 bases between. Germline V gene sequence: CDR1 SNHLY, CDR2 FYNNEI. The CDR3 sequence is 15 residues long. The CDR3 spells CASSSPKATNEKLFF. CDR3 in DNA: TGTGCCAGCAGCTCCCCGAAGGCAACTAATGAAAAACTGTTTTTT. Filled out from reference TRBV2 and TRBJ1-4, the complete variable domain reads EPEVTQTPSHQVTQMGQEVILRCVPISNHLYFYWYRQILGQKVEFLVSFYNNEISEKSEIFDDQFSVERPDGSNFTLKIRSTKLEDSAMYFCASSSPKATNEKLFFGSGTQLSVL.

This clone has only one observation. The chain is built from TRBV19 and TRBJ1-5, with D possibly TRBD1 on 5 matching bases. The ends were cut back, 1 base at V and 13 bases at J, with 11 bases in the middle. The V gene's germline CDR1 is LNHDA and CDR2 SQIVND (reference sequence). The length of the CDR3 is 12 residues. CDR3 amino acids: CASSIGPGRQHF. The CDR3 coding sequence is TGTGCCAGTAGTATAGGCCCGGGACGTCAGCATTTT.

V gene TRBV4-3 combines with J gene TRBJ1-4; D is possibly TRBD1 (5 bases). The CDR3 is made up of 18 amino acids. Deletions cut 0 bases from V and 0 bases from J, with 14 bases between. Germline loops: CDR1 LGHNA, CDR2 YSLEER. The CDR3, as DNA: TGCGCCAGCAGCCAAGATCCCCCAGGGACTTCAACTAATGAAAAACTGTTTTTT. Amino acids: CASSQDPPGTSTNEKLFF.

Here the CDR3 reads CASSHELTGVQGGYTF. The CDR3 bases are TGCGCCAGCAGCCACGAGCTGACGGGGGTGCAGGGTGGCTACACCTTC. The chain is built from TRBV4-3 and TRBJ1-2; possible D gene TRBD1, 5 bases. The CDR3 contains 16 residues. Germline CDR1 and CDR2: LGHNA and YSLEER. V shed 3 bases and J shed 7 bases, with 21 bases lying between them.

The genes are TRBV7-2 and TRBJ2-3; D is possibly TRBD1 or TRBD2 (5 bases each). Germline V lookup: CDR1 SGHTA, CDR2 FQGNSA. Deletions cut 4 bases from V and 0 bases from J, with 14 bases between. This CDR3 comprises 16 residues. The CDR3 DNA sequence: TGTGCCAGCAGCTCTGGGGGTACTTCTAGCACAGATACGCAGTATTTT. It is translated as CASSSGGTSSTDTQYF.

As DNA, the CDR3 is TGTGCCAGCAGTTTAGGGGGCGCAGACTATGGCTACACCTTC. Translation: CASSLGGADYGYTF. V usage is TRBV28 and J usage is TRBJ1-2, with a possible D match to TRBD1 (6 bases). Trimming removed 2 bases from V and 3 bases from J, with 10 bases in between. The CDR3 contains 14 residues. Per germline, CDR1 MDHEN and CDR2 SYDVKM.

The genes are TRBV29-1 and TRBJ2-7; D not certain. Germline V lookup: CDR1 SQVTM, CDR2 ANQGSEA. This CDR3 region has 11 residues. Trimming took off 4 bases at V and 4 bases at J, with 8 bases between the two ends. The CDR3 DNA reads TGCAGCGTTGTGGTTGTATACGAGCAGTACTTC. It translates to CSVVVVYEQYF.